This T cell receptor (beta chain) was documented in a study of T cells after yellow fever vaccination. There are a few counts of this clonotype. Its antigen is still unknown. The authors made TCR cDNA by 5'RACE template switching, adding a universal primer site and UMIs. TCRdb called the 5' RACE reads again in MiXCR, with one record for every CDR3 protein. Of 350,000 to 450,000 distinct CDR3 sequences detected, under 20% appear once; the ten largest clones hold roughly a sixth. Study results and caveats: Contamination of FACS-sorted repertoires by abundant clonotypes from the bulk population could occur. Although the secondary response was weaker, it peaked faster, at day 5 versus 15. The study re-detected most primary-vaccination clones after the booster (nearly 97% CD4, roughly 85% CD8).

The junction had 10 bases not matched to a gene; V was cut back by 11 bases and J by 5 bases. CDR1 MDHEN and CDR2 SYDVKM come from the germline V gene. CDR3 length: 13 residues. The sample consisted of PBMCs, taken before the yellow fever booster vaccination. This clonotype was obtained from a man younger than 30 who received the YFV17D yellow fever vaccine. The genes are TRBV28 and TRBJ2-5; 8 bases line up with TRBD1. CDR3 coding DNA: TGTGCCGCGGGCAGGGACAGGCGGGAGACCCAGTACTTC. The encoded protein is CAAGRDRRETQYF.